This T cell receptor beta chain originates from a study of blood T cells in healthy people across ages (dated by TCRdb to between 2015 and 2017). About the investigation overall: In model experiments, template switching captured roughly one uniquely barcoded TCR beta cDNA molecule for every two T cells. To track age-related changes in TCR beta repertoire diversity, the study relied on deep sequencing normalized with unique cDNA molecular identifiers. The donors were split into four age groups: young (average 16 years), middle-aged (nearly 40), aged (more than 60) and long-lived (roughly 77). To avoid experimental bias, donors of different ages were spread randomly across the sequencing lanes. Using the same blood draw, the study looked at two additional independent replicas of 1 million unique cDNA reads for two donors, one aged 18 to 30 and the other aged 80 or older.

The paper as a whole reports these results and caveats: Estimates of total diversity based on one million sequenced T cells were considered lower bounds and underestimates. Compared with the aged group, more naive CD4+ T cells, fewer expanded clones and increased TCR diversity were shown by the long-lived group, suggesting age selection. Donor CMV infection status was unknown, potentially confounding age-related changes in expanded clonotypes. As age increased, observed TCR beta diversity per million T cells dropped in a roughly linear way, and a significant reduction was already evident by age approximately 40. The percentage of naive T cells measured by flow cytometry correlated strongly with observed TCR beta diversity. Bulk unsorted PBMC profiling prevented conclusive comparison of naive and antigen-experienced compartments.

Measured from the cysteine to the phenylalanine, the CDR3 is 15 residues long. Only CDR3 DNA remains: 45 bases, in frame from the first base. Taken from the germline V gene, the CDR1 and CDR2 loops are MNHEY and SVGEGT. Donors were 39 systemically healthy Caucasian individuals from Russia aged roughly 6 to 90 years. About 9.1 milliliters of peripheral blood were collected from each donor into EDTA-treated Vacutainer tubes. Ficoll-Paque density-gradient centrifugation was used to isolate PBMCs, with at least 6.5 million per sample. Total RNA, at least 5 micrograms per sample, was extracted from PBMCs with Trizol reagent. For every donor, flow cytometry on a PBMC aliquot measured the percentage of naive CD45RAhigh/CD27high T cells. The library was produced with 5' RACE. The instrument given in TCRdb is Illumina HiSeq 2500. A second PCR of about 7 to 12 cycles was run with a J-beta primer mix and a sample-barcoded 5' primer. Each TCR beta cDNA molecule received a unique molecular identifier from a template-switch 5' adaptor carrying 12 random nucleotides. Each sample yielded at least 2.5 million CDR3-containing paired-end reads. First-strand cDNA synthesis was performed from all RNA using the Mint cDNA synthesis kit, with priming by a TRBC-specific oligonucleotide. Following uracil-DNA glycosylase treatment, a first 18-cycle PCR with universal primers M1SS and BC2_uni_R was performed on all cDNA. Turning to the authors' computational methods: For normalization, 1 million high-quality reads, each with a distinct molecular identifier, were randomly selected from each sample. Instead of being binned into consensus sequences, reads that shared molecular identifiers were thrown out. MiTCR, run with a Q25 quality threshold and the strictest error-elimination algorithm, handled CDR3 identification, clonotype clustering and error correction. A nonparametric unseen species model using Euler transformation provided a lower-bound estimate of total TCR beta diversity. In TCRdb, the public reads were trimmed at Q25 with fastp and aligned with MiXCR, with productive beta chains retained. Merged by CDR3 protein, the rows form single entries marked with the most common genes and DNA. The V and J calls here are based on TCRdb, not the publication. The sample profile shows 1.5 million to 2 million distinct CDR3 sequences; 40% to 55% of them were found once. The ten top clones hold less than 2.5% of the sample.

As for this clonotype: Its antigen target is currently unknown. An end of the junction does not agree with germline; a read error may underlie this.

This receptor chain uses TRBV6-2 or TRBV6-3 and TRBJ2-4; the D element might be TRBD1 or TRBD2, as each aligns at 6 bases. The end of the DNA fits TRBJ2-7 better, so the J call may be wrong. This TCR came from a woman aged 40 to 50 in good health. Material for sequencing was blood. CDR3 protein: CASSPWGRDSCEQYF. The DNA sequence reads TGTGCCAGCAGCCCGTGGGGGCGGGATTCCTGCGAGCAGTACTTC.